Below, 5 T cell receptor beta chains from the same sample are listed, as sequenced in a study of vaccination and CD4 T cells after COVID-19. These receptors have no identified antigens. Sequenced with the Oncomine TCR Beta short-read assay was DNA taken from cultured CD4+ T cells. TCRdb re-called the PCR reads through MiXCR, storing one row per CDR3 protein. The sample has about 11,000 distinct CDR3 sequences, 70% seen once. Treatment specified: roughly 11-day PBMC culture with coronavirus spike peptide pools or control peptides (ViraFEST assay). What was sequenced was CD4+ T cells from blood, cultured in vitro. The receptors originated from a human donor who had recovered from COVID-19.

The DNA for the CDR3 is TGTGCCACCAGCAGAGCGCCAAACACTGAAGCTTTCTTT. This sequence encodes CATSRAPNTEAFF. This chain connects TRBV15 to TRBJ1-1; D unclear. The V and J ends lost 1 base and 2 bases respectively, with 5 bases between them. The CDR3 runs to 13 residues. Germline V gene lookup returns CDR1 LNHNV and CDR2 YYDKDF (reference sequence).

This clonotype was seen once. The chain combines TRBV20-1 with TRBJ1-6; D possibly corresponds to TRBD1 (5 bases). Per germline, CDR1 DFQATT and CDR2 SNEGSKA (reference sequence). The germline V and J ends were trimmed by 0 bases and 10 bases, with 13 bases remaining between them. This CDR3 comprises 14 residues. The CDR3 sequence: CSARDSRGRSPLHF. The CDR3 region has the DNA TGCAGTGCTAGAGATTCGCGGGGACGCTCACCCCTCCACTTT.

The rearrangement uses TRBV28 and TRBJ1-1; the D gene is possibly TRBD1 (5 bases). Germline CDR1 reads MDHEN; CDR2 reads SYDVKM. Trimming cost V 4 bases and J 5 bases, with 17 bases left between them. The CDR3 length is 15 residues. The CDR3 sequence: CASSSPGAGETEAFF. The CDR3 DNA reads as TGTGCCAGCAGTTCGCCTGGGGCAGGTGAGACTGAAGCTTTCTTT.

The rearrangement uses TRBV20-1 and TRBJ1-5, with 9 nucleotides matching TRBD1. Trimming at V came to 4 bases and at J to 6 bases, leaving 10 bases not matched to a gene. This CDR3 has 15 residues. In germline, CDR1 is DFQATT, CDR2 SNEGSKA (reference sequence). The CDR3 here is CSAKPGQGITQPQHF. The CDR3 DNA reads TGCAGTGCTAAGCCAGGACAGGGGATCACTCAGCCCCAGCATTTT.

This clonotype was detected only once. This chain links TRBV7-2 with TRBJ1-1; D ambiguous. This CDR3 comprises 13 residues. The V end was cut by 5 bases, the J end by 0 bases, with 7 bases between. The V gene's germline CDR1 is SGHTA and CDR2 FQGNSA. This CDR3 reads CASSAQMNTEAFF. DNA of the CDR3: TGTGCCAGCAGCGCACAGATGAACACTGAAGCTTTCTTT.